This paragraph reports one T cell receptor beta chain. Which antigen it targets is not known. No quality values exist for individual bases; no much larger clone is one base distant. One collaborating source in Seattle enrolled patients while the patients were actively infected and followed the patients over time throughout the course of disease. The collaborating institutions used their own protocols to collect whole blood in K2EDTA tubes. For TCRbeta analysis, collaborator samples were shipped as frozen whole blood, as isolated PBMCs, or as DNA extracted from either sample type. The sample belongs to a study of blood T cell repertoires in COVID-19 (dated by TCRdb to the early 2020s). Looking at the study overall: Samples from collaborators originated in the United States, Italy and Spain and spanned both the acute and convalescent phases of COVID-19. The material from the prospective study consisted of cDNA or gDNA derived from T cells, B-cell-depleted T cells, or PBMCs. The repertoires were made available in a free public database intended to serve as a resource for research on the immune response to SARS-CoV-2. The sample metadata nearly always contained a de-identified subject ID, COVID-19 status, age in years and sex. Samples were obtained from the ongoing ImmuneRACE study (first 160 participants) and from about 1,300 subjects provided by 6 global collaborators. Deeply sampled blood TCRbeta repertoires from subjects exposed to, actively infected with, or recovered from COVID-19 were included in the dataset. Where available, HLA class I and class II types were obtained from metadata supplied by the sample provider rather than from assay-based typing. Study-wide conclusions, independent of this receptor: How much clinical and demographic metadata was included differed by source and by participant, and the metadata was provided uncurated.

TCRbeta CDR3 regions were amplified from genomic DNA using the immunoSEQ Assay, a bias-controlled multiplex PCR. The source study handled its data this way. The number of nucleated cells in each sample was estimated from the amplification of reference gene primers within the assay. To quantify the absolute abundance of each unique TCRbeta CDR3 rearrangement, sequence reads were collapsed and filtered. For each sample, productive Simpson clonality was calculated as the square root of Simpson's diversity index over productive rearrangements. What TCRdb holds here is the immuneACCESS table cut down to in-frame rearrangements. Part of the clones is not present; checked against another copy, under half of the missing clones reflect an unresolved V gene, and the others are unexplained. V, J and clone size were drawn from that table, and D and trimming were deduced from the DNA. This sample is represented by fewer than 300,000 clones; approximately 85% of them were singletons. The ten largest account for about 0.9% of the sample.

The CDR3 contains 14 residues, cysteine and phenylalanine counted. The only DNA kept is the CDR3, 42 bases in frame from the first base. The germline V gene provides CDR1 MNHEY and CDR2 SVGAGI. V and J lose 8 bases and 2 bases, and a span of 13 bases separates them. The sequenced material came from peripheral blood. The clonotype comes from a human donor with COVID-19, enrolled during active disease. The donor label of this sample is uncertain. Recombination joined TRBV6-5 with TRBJ1-3; TRBD1 is perhaps the D gene, given 6 matching bases. The nucleotides read TGTGCCAGCCAAGCTAACAGGGCTGGAAACACCATATATTTT. This gives the protein CASQANRAGNTIYF.